The 24 T cell receptor beta chains in this list originate from one sample, sequenced in a study of Ad26.COV2.S vaccination and SARS-CoV-2 variants. Treatment here: roughly 19 received Ad26.COV2.S at low or high dose, single or two shots; roughly five received placebo; per-sample allocation not given. Specimen acquisition occurred on day 63 following the initial vaccine or placebo injection. Sequencing used immunoSEQ multiplex PCR; TCRdb keeps in-frame clones, though not all of them. The sample lists 300,000 to 500,000 clones, about 85% occurring once. The starting material was peripheral blood, obtained in a trial of Ad26.COV2.S vaccine versus placebo. These receptors were obtained from a person aged 18-60 years who received the Ad26.COV2.S COVID-19 vaccine or a placebo.

The rearrangement links TRBV5-6 to TRBJ2-5; D is uncertain. Per the germline V gene, CDR1 is SGHDT and CDR2 is YYEEEE. Deletions cut 0 bases from V and 5 bases from J, with 5 bases between. CDR3 size: 12 residues. CDR3 in amino acids: CASSLVRETQYF. CDR3 nucleotides: TGTGCCAGCAGCTTGGTACGGGAGACCCAGTACTTC.

The chain joins TRBV5-1 to TRBJ1-2; D is unresolved. With 0 bases removed from V and 6 bases from J, the gap between germline ends came to 9 bases. The CDR3 length is 13 residues. Germline V lookup: CDR1 SGHRS, CDR2 YFSETQ. The CDR3 DNA reads TGCGCCAGCAGCTTGGACAGTGGGGATGGCTACACCTTC. This sequence encodes CASSLDSGDGYTF.

The chain joins TRBV5-4 to TRBJ2-7, with a tentative D call TRBD1 (5 bases). Germline loops: CDR1 SGHNT, CDR2 YYREEE (reference sequence). This CDR3 is built from 12 residues. V lost 4 bases to trimming and J lost 5 bases, with 10 bases between them. Here the CDR3 reads CASSLEGDEQYF. CDR3 in DNA: TGTGCCAGCAGCCTAGAAGGGGACGAGCAGTACTTC.

The gene calls are TRBV5-1 and TRBJ2-7; D gene ambiguous. This CDR3 contains 17 residues. With 2 bases removed from V and 4 bases from J, the gap between germline ends came to 22 bases. Germline-derived CDR1 and CDR2 are SGHRS and YFSETQ. CDR3 sequence: CASSFGSYFTATYEQYF. The CDR3 DNA sequence: TGCGCCAGCAGCTTTGGCAGCTATTTTACGGCCACATACGAGCAGTACTTC.

The V gene is TRBV18, the J gene TRBJ1-1; no clear D. The germline V gene has CDR1 KGHSH and CDR2 LQKENI. V dropped 1 base and J dropped 0 bases, with 3 bases sitting between them. CDR3 length equals 13 residues. The chain's CDR3 is CASSPRLNTEAFF. CDR3 bases: TGTGCCAGCTCACCACGGTTGAACACTGAAGCTTTCTTT.

The rearrangement links TRBV27 to TRBJ2-7; possibly TRBD1 for D (5 bases). Looked up from germline, CDR1 is MNHEY and CDR2 is SMNVEV (reference sequence). Deletions cut 2 bases from V and 0 bases from J, with 8 bases between. CDR3 size: 14 residues. CDR3 in amino acids: CASSLGDSSYEQYF. DNA for the CDR3: TGTGCCAGCAGTTTAGGCGACAGCTCCTACGAGCAGTACTTC.

The V gene is TRBV28, the J gene TRBJ2-1; 11 bases align to TRBD2. This CDR3 spans 17 amino acids. Germline trimming cut 8 bases from V and 6 bases from J; bases unmatched to any gene: 15. Germline V gene data show CDR1 as MDHEN and CDR2 as SYDVKM. CDR3 in DNA: TGTGCCAGCTGGCCCTCCACCGGACTAGCGGGTTTCAATGAGCAGTTCTTC. It is translated as CASWPSTGLAGFNEQFF.

This sequence joins TRBV7-9 and TRBJ1-1, with D unclear. The ends were cut back, 3 bases at V and 1 base at J, with 9 bases in the middle. The germline V gene encodes CDR1 SEHNR and CDR2 FQNEAQ (reference sequence). This CDR3 region has 14 residues. The CDR3 region is CASSLSIGNTEAFF. CDR3 coding DNA: TGTGCCAGCAGCTTGTCGATCGGGAACACTGAAGCTTTCTTT. The complete variable domain, with remaining parts taken from reference TRBV7-9 and TRBJ1-1, reads DTGVSQNPRHKITKRGQNVTFRCDPISEHNRLYWYRQTLGQGPEFLTYFQNEAQLEKSRLLSDRFSAERPKGSFSTLEIQRTEQGDSAMYLCASSLSIGNTEAFFGQGTRLTVV.

The rearrangement joins TRBV7-9 to TRBJ1-3; D call uncertain. CDR1 and CDR2 from the germline V gene are SEHNR and FQNEAQ (reference sequence). CDR3 size: 16 residues. V lost 1 base, J lost 0 bases, and 10 bases lay in between. The CDR3 coding sequence is TGTGCCAGCAGCTTAGTCGCGGCTTCCTCTGGAAACACCATATATTTT. As protein: CASSLVAASSGNTIYF.

Comments on this clone: Distinct nucleotide sequences in the sample also encode this CDR3. The chain couples TRBV2 to TRBJ1-1; D gene unclear. V was shortened by 5 bases and J by 8 bases, with 6 bases between the two germline ends. There are 10 residues in the CDR3. Germline loops: CDR1 SNHLY, CDR2 FYNNEI. CDR3 nucleotide sequence: TGTGCCAGCAGTTCCGGCGAAGCTTTCTTT. Translated, it gives CASSSGEAFF.

This clone was counted a single time. J is TRBJ1-2 and V is TRBV10-2; 9 positions agree with TRBD1. The CDR3 extends over 13 amino acids. The germline V gene encodes CDR1 WSHSY and CDR2 SAAADI. V dropped 6 bases and J dropped 7; count of bases not matched to a gene: 6. The CDR3 region has the DNA TGCGCCAGCAGGAGGACAGGGGACTTTGGCTACACCTTC. It translates to CASRRTGDFGYTF.

The table lists this clone with a few counts. The genes are TRBV19 and TRBJ1-5, with TRBD1 as a possible D gene (5 bases). CDR3 size: 15 residues. Germline V gene lookup returns CDR1 LNHDA and CDR2 SQIVND (reference sequence). V was pared by 7 bases and J by 9 bases, with 22 bases between. The CDR3 is CASTLGNWGERPQHF. CDR3 in DNA: TGTGCCAGTACCCTAGGAAATTGGGGGGAACGGCCCCAGCATTTT.

The chain combines TRBV29-1 with TRBJ1-1; D remains ambiguous. The CDR3 length is 10 residues. V was clipped by 7 bases and J by 3 bases, with 6 bases between them. Germline values: CDR1 SQVTM, CDR2 ANQGSEA. CDR3 protein: CSAPYTEAFF. DNA of the CDR3: TGCAGCGCTCCCTACACTGAAGCTTTCTTT.

The chain couples TRBV2 to TRBJ2-7; TRBD1 matches 8 bases. Per germline, CDR1 SNHLY and CDR2 FYNNEI. Trimming removed 5 bases from V and 5 bases from J; junction bases left unmatched: 2. This CDR3 contains 12 residues. The CDR3 protein is CASSLTGDEQYF. Written as DNA, the CDR3 is TGTGCCAGCAGTCTGACAGGGGACGAGCAGTACTTC.

The chain joins TRBV18 to TRBJ2-7, with a possible D match to TRBD1 (6 bases). The CDR3 runs to 16 residues. Germline V CDR1 and CDR2: KGHSH, LQKENI. Deletions cut 4 bases from V and 3 bases from J, with 19 bases between. The CDR3 spells CASSHPGQRGVYEQYF. The DNA for the CDR3 is TGTGCCAGCTCACATCCTGGACAGCGAGGGGTCTACGAGCAGTACTTC. Together with reference TRBV18 and TRBJ2-7, the CDR3 gives the full variable domain: NAGVMQNPRHLVRRRGQEARLRCSPMKGHSHVYWYRQLPEEGLKFMVYLQKENIIDESGMPKERFSAEFPKEGPSILRIQQVVRGDSAAYFCASSHPGQRGVYEQYFGPGTRLTVT.

Details on this clone: A much larger clonotype is one base distant, so this may be a read error. V usage is TRBV3-1 (or the pseudogene TRBV3-2) and J usage is TRBJ1-1, with 10 bases fitting TRBD1. V lost 4 bases to trimming and J lost 4 bases; unmatched junction nucleotides: 3. Germline lookup yields CDR1 LGHDT and CDR2 YNNKEL (reference sequence). CDR3 length: 14 residues. Written as DNA, the CDR3 is TGTGCCAGCAGCCTCTGGACAGGGGGCACTGAAGCTTTCTTT. This codes for CASSLWTGGTEAFF.

The chain carries TRBV25-1 and TRBJ1-4; the D gene is possibly TRBD1 (6 bases). Trimming pared 3 bases from V and 11 bases from J, leaving 13 bases between. The length of the CDR3 is 13 residues. The V gene's germline CDR1 is MGHDK and CDR2 SYGVNS. The CDR3 region has the DNA TGTGCCAGCAGTGACAGGGGTGGAGAGAAACTGTTTTTT. Translation: CASSDRGGEKLFF.

V gene TRBV6-1 combines with J gene TRBJ1-4; a possible D gene is TRBD1 (6 bases). Germline CDR1 and CDR2: MNHNS and SASEGT. The CDR3 totals 14 residues. V was trimmed by 1 base and J by 8 bases, leaving 11 bases between them. The CDR3 DNA follows: TGTGCCAGCAGTGAAGAGGGGGGCCGGGAAAAACTGTTTTTT. As protein: CASSEEGGREKLFF.

The rearrangement joins TRBV15 to TRBJ2-2; D is uncertain. Germline V lookup: CDR1 LNHNV, CDR2 YYDKDF (reference sequence). Trimming stripped 1 base from V and 4 bases from J, with 10 bases between. CDR3 length equals 15 residues. The CDR3 coding sequence is TGTGCCACCAGCAGAGGAATAGGCGGCACCGGGGAGCTGTTTTTT. It codes for CATSRGIGGTGELFF.

The J gene is TRBJ2-7, the V gene TRBV13, with D possibly TRBD2 on 6 matching bases. V lost 3 bases and J lost 3, with 12 bases in between. Germline values: CDR1 PRHDT, CDR2 FYEKMQ (reference sequence). The CDR3 length is 14 residues. CDR3 protein: CASSLGGSNYEQYF. CDR3 sequence (DNA): TGTGCCAGCAGCTTGGGGGGAAGCAACTACGAGCAGTACTTC. The full variable domain, completed using reference TRBV13 and TRBJ2-7, is AAGVIQSPRHLIKEKRETATLKCYPIPRHDTVYWYQQGPGQDPQFLISFYEKMQSDKGSIPDRFSAQQFSDYHSELNMSSLELGDSALYFCASSLGGSNYEQYFGPGTRLTVT.

The chain employs TRBV19 and TRBJ2-1; 12 bases map to TRBD2. The germline gives CDR1 LNHDA, CDR2 SQIVND (reference sequence). V gave up 6 bases and J gave up 4 bases; unmatched junction bases: 4. The CDR3 sequence is 15 residues long. The CDR3: CASRKLAGGYNEQFF. CDR3 nucleotide sequence: TGTGCCAGTAGGAAACTAGCGGGGGGATACAATGAGCAGTTCTTC. The full variable domain, with the rest looked up from reference TRBV19 and TRBJ2-1, is DGGITQSPKYLFRKEGQNVTLSCEQNLNHDAMYWYRQDPGQGLRLIYYSQIVNDFQKGDIAEGYSVSREKKESFPLTVTSAQKNPTAFYLCASRKLAGGYNEQFFGPGTRLTVL.

This CDR3 reads CASSPYGGQVLYGYTF. In DNA form, the CDR3 reads TGTGCCAGCTCGCCGTATGGGGGACAGGTATTATATGGCTACACCTTC. The chain joins TRBV18 to TRBJ1-2; TRBD1 matches 8 bases. With 6 bases clipped from V and 5 bases from J, the junction kept 14 bases outside the gene matches. The CDR3 loop spans 16 amino acids. Germline values: CDR1 KGHSH, CDR2 LQKENI.

The chain is built from TRBV7-9 and TRBJ2-1; 9 nucleotides match TRBD1. CDR3 length: 13 residues. The trim removed 6 bases at V and 5 bases at J, leaving 2 bases unmatched. Germline V CDR1 and CDR2: SEHNR, FQNEAQ (reference sequence). The CDR3: CASRGQGDNEQFF. The DNA for the CDR3 is TGTGCCAGCAGGGGACAGGGAGACAATGAGCAGTTCTTC.

The V gene is TRBV9, the J gene TRBJ2-3; a possible D gene is TRBD2 (6 bases). Germline values: CDR1 SGDLS, CDR2 YYNGEE. Trimming shortened V by 3 bases and J by 3 bases, and 17 bases separated the two germline ends. CDR3 length equals 16 residues. The CDR3 region has the DNA TGTGCCAGCAGCGCCGGCGGGACTCTGGTAACAGATACGCAGTATTTT. As protein: CASSAGGTLVTDTQYF.